This T cell receptor beta chain was documented in a study of identical twins. TCRdb recomputed calls from the 5' RACE reads with MiXCR, one row per CDR3 protein. Of roughly 250,000 distinct CDR3 sequences listed, about 14% were seen once; the top ten hold under 9.5%. This clonotype was seen many times. Trimming shortened V by 4 bases and J by 7 bases, and 17 bases separated the two germline ends. The CDR3 length is 15 residues. Germline CDR1 and CDR2: LGHDT and YNNKEL (reference sequence). Sample: memory (CD45RO+) T cells sorted from blood. This TCR came from a woman between 18 and 29 years old in good health. The chain combines TRBV3-1 with TRBJ2-1; the D gene could be TRBD1 or TRBD2 (5 bases each). As DNA, the CDR3 is TGTGCCAGCAGCCGGAGCAGGGAGTCGTGGAATGAGCAGTTCTTC. Amino acid sequence: CASSRSRESWNEQFF.